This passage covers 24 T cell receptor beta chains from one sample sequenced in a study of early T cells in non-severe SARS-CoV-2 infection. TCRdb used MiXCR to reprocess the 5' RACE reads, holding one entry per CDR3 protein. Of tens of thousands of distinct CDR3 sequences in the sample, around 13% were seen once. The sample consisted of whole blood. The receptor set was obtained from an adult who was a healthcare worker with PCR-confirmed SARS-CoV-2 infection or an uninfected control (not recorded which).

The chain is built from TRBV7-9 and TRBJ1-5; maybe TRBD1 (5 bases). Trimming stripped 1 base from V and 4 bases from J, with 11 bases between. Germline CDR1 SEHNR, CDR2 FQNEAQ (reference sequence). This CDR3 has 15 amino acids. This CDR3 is CASSLGRVGNQPQHF. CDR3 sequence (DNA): TGTGCCAGCAGCTTAGGCAGGGTGGGAAATCAGCCCCAGCATTTT. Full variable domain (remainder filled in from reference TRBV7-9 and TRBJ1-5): DTGVSQNPRHKITKRGQNVTFRCDPISEHNRLYWYRQTLGQGPEFLTYFQNEAQLEKSRLLSDRFSAERPKGSFSTLEIQRTEQGDSAMYLCASSLGRVGNQPQHFGDGTRLSIL.

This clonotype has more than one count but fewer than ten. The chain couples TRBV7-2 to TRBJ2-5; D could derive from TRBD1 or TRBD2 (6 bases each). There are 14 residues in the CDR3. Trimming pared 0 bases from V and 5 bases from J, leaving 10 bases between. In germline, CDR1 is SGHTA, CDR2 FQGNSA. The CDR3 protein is CASSLAGGLETQYF. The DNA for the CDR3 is TGTGCCAGCAGCTTAGCGGGGGGCCTGGAGACCCAGTACTTC.

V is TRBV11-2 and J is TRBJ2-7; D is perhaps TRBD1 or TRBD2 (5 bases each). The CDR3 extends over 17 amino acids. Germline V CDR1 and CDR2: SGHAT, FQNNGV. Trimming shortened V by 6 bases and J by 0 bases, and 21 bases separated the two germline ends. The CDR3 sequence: CASRGLSRDESSYEQYF. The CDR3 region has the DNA TGTGCCAGCAGAGGACTTAGCCGGGACGAGAGCTCCTACGAGCAGTACTTC.

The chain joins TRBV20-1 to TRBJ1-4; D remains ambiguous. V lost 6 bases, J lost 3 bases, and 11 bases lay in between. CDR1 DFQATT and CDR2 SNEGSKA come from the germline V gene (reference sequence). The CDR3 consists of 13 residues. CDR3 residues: CSAEGSSNEKLFF. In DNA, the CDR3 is TGCAGTGCGGAAGGGTCGTCTAATGAAAAACTGTTTTTT.

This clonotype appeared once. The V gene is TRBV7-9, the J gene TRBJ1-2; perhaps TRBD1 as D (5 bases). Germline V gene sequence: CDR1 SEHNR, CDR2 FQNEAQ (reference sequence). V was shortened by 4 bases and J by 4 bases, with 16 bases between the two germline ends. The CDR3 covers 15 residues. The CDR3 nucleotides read TGTGCCAGCAGCTCCCGGGACGGAGTTTCCTATGGCTACACCTTC. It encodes CASSSRDGVSYGYTF.

CDR3 coding DNA: TGTGCCAGCAGCCAAGGATCAGGGATAGAGACCCAGTACTTC. Translation: CASSQGSGIETQYF. The chain is built from TRBV7-9 and TRBJ2-5; tentatively, D is TRBD1 (5 bases). The CDR3 extends over 14 amino acids. Germline assignment: CDR1 SEHNR and CDR2 FQNEAQ (reference sequence). Trimming removed 5 bases from V and 4 bases from J, with 14 bases in between. The variable domain in full, completed from reference TRBV7-9 and TRBJ2-5, reads DTGVSQNPRHKITKRGQNVTFRCDPISEHNRLYWYRQTLGQGPEFLTYFQNEAQLEKSRLLSDRFSAERPKGSFSTLEIQRTEQGDSAMYLCASSQGSGIETQYFGPGTRLLVL.

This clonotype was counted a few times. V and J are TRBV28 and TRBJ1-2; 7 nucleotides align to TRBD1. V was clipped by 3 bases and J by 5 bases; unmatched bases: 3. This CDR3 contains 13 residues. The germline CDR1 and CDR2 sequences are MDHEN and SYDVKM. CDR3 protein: CASSFFRGYGYTF. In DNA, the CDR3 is TGTGCCAGCAGTTTTTTCAGGGGGTATGGCTACACCTTC.

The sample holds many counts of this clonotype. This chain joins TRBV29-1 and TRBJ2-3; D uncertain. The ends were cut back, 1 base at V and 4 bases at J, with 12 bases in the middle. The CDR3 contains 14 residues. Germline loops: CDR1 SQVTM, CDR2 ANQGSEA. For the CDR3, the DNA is TGCAGCGTTGAAGGGCCTACCCTCCCAGATACGCAGTATTTT. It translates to CSVEGPTLPDTQYF.

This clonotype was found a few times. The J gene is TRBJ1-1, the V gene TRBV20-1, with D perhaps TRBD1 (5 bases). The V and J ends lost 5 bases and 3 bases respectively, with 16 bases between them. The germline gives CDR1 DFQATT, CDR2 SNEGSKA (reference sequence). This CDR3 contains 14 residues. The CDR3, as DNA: TGCAGTGCTCCCCCGGGGCAGGGAGACACTGAAGCTTTCTTT. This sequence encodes CSAPPGQGDTEAFF.

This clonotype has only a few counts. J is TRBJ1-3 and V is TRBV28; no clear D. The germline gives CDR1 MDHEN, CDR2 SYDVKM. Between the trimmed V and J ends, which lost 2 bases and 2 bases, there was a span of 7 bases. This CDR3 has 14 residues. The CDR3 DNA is TGTGCCAGCAGTTTAACAAACCCTGGAAACACCATATATTTT. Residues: CASSLTNPGNTIYF.

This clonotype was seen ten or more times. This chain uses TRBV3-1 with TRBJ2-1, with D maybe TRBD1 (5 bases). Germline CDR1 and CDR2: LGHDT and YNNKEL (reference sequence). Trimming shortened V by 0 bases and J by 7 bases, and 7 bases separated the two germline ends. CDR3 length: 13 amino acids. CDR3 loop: CASSQDGANEQFF. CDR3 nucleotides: TGTGCCAGCAGCCAAGATGGGGCAAATGAGCAGTTCTTC.

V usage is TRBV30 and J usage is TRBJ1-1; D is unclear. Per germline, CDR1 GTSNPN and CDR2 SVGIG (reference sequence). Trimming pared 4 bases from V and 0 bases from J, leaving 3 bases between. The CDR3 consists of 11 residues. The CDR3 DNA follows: TGTGCCTGGAATATGAACACTGAAGCTTTCTTT. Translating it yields CAWNMNTEAFF.

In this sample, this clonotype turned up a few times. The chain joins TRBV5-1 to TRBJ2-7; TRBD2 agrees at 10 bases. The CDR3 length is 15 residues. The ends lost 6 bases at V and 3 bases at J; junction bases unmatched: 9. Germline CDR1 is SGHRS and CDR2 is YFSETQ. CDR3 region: CASTVGASGSYEQYF. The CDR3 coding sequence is TGCGCCAGCACGGTCGGTGCTAGCGGGAGCTACGAGCAGTACTTC.

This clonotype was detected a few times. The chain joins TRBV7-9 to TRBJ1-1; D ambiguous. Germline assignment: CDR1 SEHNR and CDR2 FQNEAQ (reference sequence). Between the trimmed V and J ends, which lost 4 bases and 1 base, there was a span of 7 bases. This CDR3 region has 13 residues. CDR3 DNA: TGTGCCAGCAGCTCGCGAGGGAACACTGAAGCTTTCTTT. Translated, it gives CASSSRGNTEAFF.

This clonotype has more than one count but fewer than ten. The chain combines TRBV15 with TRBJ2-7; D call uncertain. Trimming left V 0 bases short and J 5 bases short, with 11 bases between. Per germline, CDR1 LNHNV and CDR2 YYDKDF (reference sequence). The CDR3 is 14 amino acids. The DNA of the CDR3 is TGTGCCACCAGCAGAGATCCAGTGAGCGACGAGCAGTACTTC. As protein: CATSRDPVSDEQYF.

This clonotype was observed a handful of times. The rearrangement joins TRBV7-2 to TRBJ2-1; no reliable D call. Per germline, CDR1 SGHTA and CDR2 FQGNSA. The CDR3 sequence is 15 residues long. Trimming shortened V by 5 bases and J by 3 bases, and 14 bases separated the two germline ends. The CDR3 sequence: CASSAQALYYNEQFF. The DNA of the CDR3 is TGTGCCAGCAGCGCCCAAGCCCTCTACTACAATGAGCAGTTCTTC.

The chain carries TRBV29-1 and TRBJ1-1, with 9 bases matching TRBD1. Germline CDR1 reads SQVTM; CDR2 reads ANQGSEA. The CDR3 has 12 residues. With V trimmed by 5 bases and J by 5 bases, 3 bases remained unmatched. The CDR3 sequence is CSVRGQGTEAFF. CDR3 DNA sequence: TGCAGCGTTAGGGGACAGGGAACTGAAGCTTTCTTT.

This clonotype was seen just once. CDR3 nucleotides: TGCAGCGTCCGGACTAGCGGGTTCGCAGATACGCAGTATTTT. Its translation: CSVRTSGFADTQYF. The chain has TRBV29-1 and TRBJ2-3; 11 bases are shared with TRBD2. CDR3 length: 14 amino acids. The germline V gene has CDR1 SQVTM and CDR2 ANQGSEA. J lost 4 bases, V lost 6 bases, and 6 bases had no gene match.

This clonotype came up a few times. The CDR3 loop reads CASSSHRSEAFF. CDR3 DNA: TGTGCCAGCAGTTCTCACCGATCTGAAGCTTTCTTT. V and J are TRBV27 and TRBJ1-1; unclear D gene. There are 12 residues in the CDR3. The V end lost 4 bases, the J end lost 6 bases, and 9 bases lay between the germline ends. Per germline, CDR1 MNHEY and CDR2 SMNVEV (reference sequence).

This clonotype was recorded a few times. The CDR3 bases are TGCAGTGCATTCCCCTCATTTGGGCGGGGATACAATGAGCAGTTCTTC. Translating it yields CSAFPSFGRGYNEQFF. V and J are TRBV20-1 and TRBJ2-1; a weak D match, TRBD2 (6 bases). V lost 6 bases to trimming and J lost 4 bases, with 22 bases between them. The CDR3 contains 16 residues. Germline loops: CDR1 DFQATT, CDR2 SNEGSKA (reference sequence).

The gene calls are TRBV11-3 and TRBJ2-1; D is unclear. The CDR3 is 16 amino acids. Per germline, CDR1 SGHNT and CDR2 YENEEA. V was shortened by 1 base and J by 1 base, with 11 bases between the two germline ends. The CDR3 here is CASSLGSRLSYNEQFF. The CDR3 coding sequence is TGTGCCAGCAGCTTAGGGAGCCGACTTTCCTACAATGAGCAGTTCTTC.

The CDR3 loop reads CSARASTGDEWNSPLHF. CDR3 sequence (DNA): TGCAGTGCTAGAGCCTCGACAGGGGATGAGTGGAATTCACCCCTCCACTTT. V gene TRBV20-1 combines with J gene TRBJ1-6; TRBD1 matches 8 bases. The CDR3 length is 17 residues. CDR1 and CDR2 (germline): DFQATT, SNEGSKA (reference sequence). After removal of 1 base from V and 7 bases from J, the junction contained 12 bases not matched to a gene.

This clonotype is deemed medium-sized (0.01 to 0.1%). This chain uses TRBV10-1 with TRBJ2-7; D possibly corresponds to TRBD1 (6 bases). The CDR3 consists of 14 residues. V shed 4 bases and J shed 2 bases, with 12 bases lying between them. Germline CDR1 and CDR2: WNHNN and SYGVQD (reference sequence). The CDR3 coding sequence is TGCGCCAGCAGTGGAAACAGGGAACCCTACGAGCAGTACTTC. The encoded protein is CASSGNREPYEQYF.

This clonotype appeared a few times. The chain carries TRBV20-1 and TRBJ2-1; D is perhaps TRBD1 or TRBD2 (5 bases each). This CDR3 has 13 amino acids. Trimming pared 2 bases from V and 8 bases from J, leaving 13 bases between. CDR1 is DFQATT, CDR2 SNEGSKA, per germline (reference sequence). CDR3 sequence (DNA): TGCAGTGCTAGATTCGGGGCGATCCATGAGCAGTTCTTC. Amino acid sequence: CSARFGAIHEQFF.